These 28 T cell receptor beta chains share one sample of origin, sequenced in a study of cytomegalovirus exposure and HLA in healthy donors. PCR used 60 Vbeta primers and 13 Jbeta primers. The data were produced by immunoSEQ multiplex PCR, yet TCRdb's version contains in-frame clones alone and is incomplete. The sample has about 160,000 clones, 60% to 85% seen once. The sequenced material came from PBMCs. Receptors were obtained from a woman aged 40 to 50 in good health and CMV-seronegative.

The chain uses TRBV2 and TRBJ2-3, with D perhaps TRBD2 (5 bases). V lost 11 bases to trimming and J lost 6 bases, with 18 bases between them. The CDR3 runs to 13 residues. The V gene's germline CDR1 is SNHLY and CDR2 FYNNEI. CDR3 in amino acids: CAGLRNLADTQYF. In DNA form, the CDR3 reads TGTGCCGGGTTAAGGAACTTAGCGGATACGCAGTATTTT. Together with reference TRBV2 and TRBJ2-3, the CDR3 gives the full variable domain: EPEVTQTPSHQVTQMGQEVILRCVPISNHLYFYWYRQILGQKVEFLVSFYNNEISEKSEIFDDQFSVERPDGSNFTLKIRSTKLEDSAMYFCAGLRNLADTQYFGPGTRLTVL.

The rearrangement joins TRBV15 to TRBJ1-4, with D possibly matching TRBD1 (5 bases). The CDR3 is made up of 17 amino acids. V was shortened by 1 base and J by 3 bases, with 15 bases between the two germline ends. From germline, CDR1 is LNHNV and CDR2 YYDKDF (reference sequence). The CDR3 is CATSRAPSGAANEKLFF. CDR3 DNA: TGTGCCACCAGCAGAGCCCCGAGTGGGGCGGCTAATGAAAAACTGTTTTTT.

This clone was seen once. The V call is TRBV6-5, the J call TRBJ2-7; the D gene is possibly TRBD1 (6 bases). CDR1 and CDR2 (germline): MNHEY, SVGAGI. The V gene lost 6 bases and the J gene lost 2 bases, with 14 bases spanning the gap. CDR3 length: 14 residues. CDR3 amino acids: CASRAGDAPYEQYF. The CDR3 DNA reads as TGTGCCAGCAGGGCAGGGGACGCCCCCTACGAGCAGTACTTC.

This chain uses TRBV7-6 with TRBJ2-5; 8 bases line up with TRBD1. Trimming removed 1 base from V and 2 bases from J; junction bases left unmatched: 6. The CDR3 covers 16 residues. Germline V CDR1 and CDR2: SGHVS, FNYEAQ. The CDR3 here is CASSLVGTGRQETQYF. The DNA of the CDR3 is TGTGCCAGCAGCTTAGTCGGGACAGGCCGACAAGAGACCCAGTACTTC.

CDR3 sequence: CASSRSTSGGTDTQYF. The CDR3 DNA sequence: TGCGCCAGCAGCCGATCCACCTCCGGGGGTACAGATACGCAGTATTTT. This chain uses TRBV5-1 with TRBJ2-3; D is perhaps TRBD2 (6 bases). V was cut by 4 bases and J by 3 bases, with 18 bases left in between. This CDR3 is 16 amino acids long. Germline loops: CDR1 SGHRS, CDR2 YFSETQ.

CDR3 residues: CASSRARVDEQYF. Here the CDR3 DNA reads TGTGCCAGTAGTCGGGCCAGGGTGGACGAGCAGTACTTC. J is TRBJ2-7 and V is TRBV19; D perhaps matches TRBD1 (5 bases). V lost 5 bases and J lost 5, with 13 bases in between. The CDR3 runs 13 residues. CDR1 is LNHDA and CDR2 is SQIVND in the germline V gene (reference sequence).

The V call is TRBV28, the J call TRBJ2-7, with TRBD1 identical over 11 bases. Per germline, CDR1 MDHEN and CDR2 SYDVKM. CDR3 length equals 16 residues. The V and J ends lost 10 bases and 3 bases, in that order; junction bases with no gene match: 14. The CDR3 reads CATTPHPGTGGYEQYF. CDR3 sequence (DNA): TGTGCCACCACCCCCCACCCCGGGACAGGGGGCTACGAGCAGTACTTC.

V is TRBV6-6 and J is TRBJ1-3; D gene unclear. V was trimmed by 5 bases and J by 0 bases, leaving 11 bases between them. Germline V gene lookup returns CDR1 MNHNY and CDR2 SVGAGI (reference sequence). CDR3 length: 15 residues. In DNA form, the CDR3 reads TGTGCCAGCAGTCAACGAATGAGCTCTGGAAACACCATATATTTT. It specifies CASSQRMSSGNTIYF.

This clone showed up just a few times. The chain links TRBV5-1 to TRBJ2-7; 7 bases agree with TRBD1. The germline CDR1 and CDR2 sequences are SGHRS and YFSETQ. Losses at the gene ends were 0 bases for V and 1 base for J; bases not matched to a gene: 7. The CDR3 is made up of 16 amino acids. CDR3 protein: CASSLAGTDPSYEQYF. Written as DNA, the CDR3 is TGCGCCAGCAGCTTGGCCGGGACAGATCCTTCCTACGAGCAGTACTTC.

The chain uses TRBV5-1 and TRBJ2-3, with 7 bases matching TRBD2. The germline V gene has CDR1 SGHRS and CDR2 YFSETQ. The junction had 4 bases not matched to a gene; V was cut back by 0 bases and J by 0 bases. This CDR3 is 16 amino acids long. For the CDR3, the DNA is TGCGCCAGCAGCTTGGGCCTAGCGGTTAGCACAGATACGCAGTATTTT. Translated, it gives CASSLGLAVSTDTQYF. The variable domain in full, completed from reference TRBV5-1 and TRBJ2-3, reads KAGVTQTPRYLIKTRGQQVTLSCSPISGHRSVSWYQQTPGQGLQFLFEYFSETQRNKGNFPGRFSGRQFSNSRSEMNVSTLELGDSALYLCASSLGLAVSTDTQYFGPGTRLTVL.

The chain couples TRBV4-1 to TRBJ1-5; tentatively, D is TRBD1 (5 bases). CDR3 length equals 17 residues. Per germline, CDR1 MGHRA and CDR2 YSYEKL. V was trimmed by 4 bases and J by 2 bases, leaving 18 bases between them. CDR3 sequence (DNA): TGCGCCAGCAGCCCCGGCCTAGGGCAGGGTGGCAATCAGCCCCAGCATTTT. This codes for CASSPGLGQGGNQPQHF.

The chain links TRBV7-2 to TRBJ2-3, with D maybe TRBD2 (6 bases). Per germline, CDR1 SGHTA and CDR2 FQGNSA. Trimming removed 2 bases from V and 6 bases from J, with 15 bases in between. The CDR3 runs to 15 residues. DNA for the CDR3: TGTGCCAGCAGCTTATACGGGGGAAGTGGGGATACGCAGTATTTT. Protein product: CASSLYGGSGDTQYF.

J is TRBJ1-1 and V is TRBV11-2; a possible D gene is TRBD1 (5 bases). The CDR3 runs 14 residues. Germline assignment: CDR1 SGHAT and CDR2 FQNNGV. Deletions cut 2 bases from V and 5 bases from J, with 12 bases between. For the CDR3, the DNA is TGTGCCAGCAGCTTAATATCGGGGGGGACTGAAGCTTTCTTT. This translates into CASSLISGGTEAFF.

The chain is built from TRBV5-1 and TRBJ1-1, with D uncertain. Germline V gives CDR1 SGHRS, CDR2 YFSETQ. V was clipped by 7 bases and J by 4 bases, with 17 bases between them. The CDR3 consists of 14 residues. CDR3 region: CASQSSLGLTEAFF. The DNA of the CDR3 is TGCGCCAGCCAAAGTTCCCTCGGACTCACTGAAGCTTTCTTT.

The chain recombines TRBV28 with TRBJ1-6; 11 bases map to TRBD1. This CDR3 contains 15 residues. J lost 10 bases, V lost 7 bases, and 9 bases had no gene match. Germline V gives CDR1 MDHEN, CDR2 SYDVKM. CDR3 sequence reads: CASKPRDRGLSPLHF. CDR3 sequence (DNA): TGTGCCAGCAAACCCCGGGACAGGGGGTTATCACCCCTCCACTTT.

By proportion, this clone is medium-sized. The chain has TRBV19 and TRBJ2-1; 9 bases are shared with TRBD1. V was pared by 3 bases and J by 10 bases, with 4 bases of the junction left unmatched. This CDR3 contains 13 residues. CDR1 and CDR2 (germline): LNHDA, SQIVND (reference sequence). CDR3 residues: CASSMLGTGEQFF. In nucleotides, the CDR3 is TGTGCCAGTAGTATGCTCGGGACAGGGGAGCAGTTCTTC.

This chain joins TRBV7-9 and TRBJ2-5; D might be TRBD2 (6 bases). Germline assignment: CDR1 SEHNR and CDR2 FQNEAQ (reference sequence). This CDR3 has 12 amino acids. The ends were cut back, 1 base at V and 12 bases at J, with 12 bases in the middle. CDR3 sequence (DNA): TGTGCCAGCAGCTTAGATTTCGGGAGAAAGTACTTC. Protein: CASSLDFGRKYF.

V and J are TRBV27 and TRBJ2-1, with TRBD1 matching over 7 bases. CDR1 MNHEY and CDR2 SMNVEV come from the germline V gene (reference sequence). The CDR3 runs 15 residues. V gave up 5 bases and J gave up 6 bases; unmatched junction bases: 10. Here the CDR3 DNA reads TGTGCCAGCAGTCTCCTGGGGACAGCCGTCAATGAGCAGTTCTTC. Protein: CASSLLGTAVNEQFF.

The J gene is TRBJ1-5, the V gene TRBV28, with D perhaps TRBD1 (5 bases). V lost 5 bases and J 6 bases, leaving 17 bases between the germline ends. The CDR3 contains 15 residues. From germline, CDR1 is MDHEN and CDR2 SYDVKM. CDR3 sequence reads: CASSTLTWGGQPQHF. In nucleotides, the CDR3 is TGTGCCAGCAGTACACTCACGTGGGGGGGTCAGCCCCAGCATTTT.

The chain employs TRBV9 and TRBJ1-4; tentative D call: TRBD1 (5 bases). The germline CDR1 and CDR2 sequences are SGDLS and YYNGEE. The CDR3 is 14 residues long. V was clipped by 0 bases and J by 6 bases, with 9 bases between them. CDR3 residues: CASSVGGGDEKLFF. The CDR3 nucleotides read TGTGCCAGCAGCGTAGGGGGAGGGGATGAAAAACTGTTTTTT.

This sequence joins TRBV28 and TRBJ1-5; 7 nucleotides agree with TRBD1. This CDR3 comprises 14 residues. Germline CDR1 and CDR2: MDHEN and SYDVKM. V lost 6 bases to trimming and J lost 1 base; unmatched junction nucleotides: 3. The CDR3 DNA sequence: TGTGCCAGCAGACCGGACAGGAGCAATCAGCCCCAGCATTTT. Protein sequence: CASRPDRSNQPQHF.

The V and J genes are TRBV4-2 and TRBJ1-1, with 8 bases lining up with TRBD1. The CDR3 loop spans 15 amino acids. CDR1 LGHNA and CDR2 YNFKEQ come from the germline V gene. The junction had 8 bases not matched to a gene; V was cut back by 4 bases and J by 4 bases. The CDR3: CASSPGQGEGTEAFF. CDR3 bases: TGTGCCAGCAGCCCAGGACAGGGCGAGGGCACTGAAGCTTTCTTT.

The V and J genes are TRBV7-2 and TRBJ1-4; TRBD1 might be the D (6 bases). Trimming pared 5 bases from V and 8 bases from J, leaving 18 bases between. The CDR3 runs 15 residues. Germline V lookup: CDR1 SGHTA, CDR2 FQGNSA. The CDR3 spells CASSAHRESGEKLFF. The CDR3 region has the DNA TGTGCCAGCAGCGCGCACAGGGAGAGCGGCGAAAAACTGTTTTTT.

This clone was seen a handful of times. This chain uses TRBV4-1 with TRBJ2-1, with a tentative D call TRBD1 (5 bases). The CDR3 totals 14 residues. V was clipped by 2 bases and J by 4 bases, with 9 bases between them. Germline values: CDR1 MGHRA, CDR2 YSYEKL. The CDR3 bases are TGCGCCAGCAGCCAACAAACAGGATACAATGAGCAGTTCTTC. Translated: CASSQQTGYNEQFF.

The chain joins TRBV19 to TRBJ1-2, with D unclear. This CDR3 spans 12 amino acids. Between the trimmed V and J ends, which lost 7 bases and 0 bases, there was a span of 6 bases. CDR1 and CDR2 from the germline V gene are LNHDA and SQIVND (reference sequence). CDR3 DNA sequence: TGTGCCAGTACCCAATCTAACTATGGCTACACCTTC. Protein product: CASTQSNYGYTF. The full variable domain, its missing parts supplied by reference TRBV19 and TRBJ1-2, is DGGITQSPKYLFRKEGQNVTLSCEQNLNHDAMYWYRQDPGQGLRLIYYSQIVNDFQKGDIAEGYSVSREKKESFPLTVTSAQKNPTAFYLCASTQSNYGYTFGSGTRLTVV.

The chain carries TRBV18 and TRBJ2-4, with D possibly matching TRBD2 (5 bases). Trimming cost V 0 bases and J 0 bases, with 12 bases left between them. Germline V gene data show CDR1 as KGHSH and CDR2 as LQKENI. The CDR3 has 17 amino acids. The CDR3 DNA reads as TGTGCCAGCTCACCACCTGAGGGCCTGGCAGCCAAAAACATTCAGTACTTC. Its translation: CASSPPEGLAAKNIQYF.

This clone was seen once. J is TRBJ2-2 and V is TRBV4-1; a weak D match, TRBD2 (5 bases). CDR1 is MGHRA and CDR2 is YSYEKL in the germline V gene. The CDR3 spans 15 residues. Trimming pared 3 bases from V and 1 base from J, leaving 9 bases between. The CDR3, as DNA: TGCGCCAGCAGCCAGGAGGCGGTGAACACCGGGGAGCTGTTTTTT. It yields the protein CASSQEAVNTGELFF.

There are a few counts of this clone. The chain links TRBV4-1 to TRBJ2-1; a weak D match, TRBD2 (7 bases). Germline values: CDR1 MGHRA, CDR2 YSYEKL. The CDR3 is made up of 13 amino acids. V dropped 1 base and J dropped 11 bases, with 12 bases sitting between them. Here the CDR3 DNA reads TGCGCCAGCAGCCAAGGCCCGGGGGGCAAGCAGTTCTTC. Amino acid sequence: CASSQGPGGKQFF.